This T cell receptor (beta chain) was captured by sequencing in a study of cytomegalovirus exposure and HLA in healthy donors. General observations from the study: Most CMV-associated TCR beta chains appeared HLA-restricted in a later analysis.

The PCR was carried out with 60 Vbeta primers and 13 Jbeta primers. TCRdb's copy holds only in-frame clones and misses some; the assay was immunoSEQ multiplex PCR. The sample has tens of thousands of clones, roughly three quarters seen once. The CDR3 extends over 16 amino acids. Germline V CDR1 and CDR2: KGHSH, LQKENI. J lost 3 bases, V lost 1 base, and 6 bases had no gene match. Points on this clone: Its cognate antigen is unknown.

The source material was PBMCs. This receptor was taken from a man younger than 45 in good health and CMV-seronegative. The J gene is TRBJ2-1, the V gene TRBV18, with 7 positions matching TRBD2. CDR3 protein: CASSPRLAENYNEQFF. The CDR3 nucleotides are TGTGCCAGCTCACCACGGCTAGCGGAGAACTACAATGAGCAGTTCTTC.